Sequencing of this T cell receptor beta chain was carried out in a study of identical twins. TCRdb passed the 5' RACE reads through MiXCR, listing each CDR3 protein once. The sample carries approximately 1.8 million distinct CDR3 sequences, 25% to 35% recorded once. This clonotype was seen only a few times. The CDR3 has 15 residues. The junction had 4 bases not matched to a gene; V was cut back by 3 bases and J by 4 bases. Germline lookup yields CDR1 PRHDT and CDR2 FYEKMQ (reference sequence). The chain employs TRBV13 and TRBJ2-1; 9 positions agree with TRBD2. This TCR came from a newborn girl in good health. Input material: cord blood. CDR3 region: CASSFRTSAYNEQFF. The CDR3 DNA reads as TGTGCCAGCAGCTTTCGGACTAGCGCTTACAATGAGCAGTTCTTC.